This T cell receptor beta chain was observed in a study of identical twins. Study results and limitations: Zero-insertion analyses could be partly confounded by invariant MAIT and iNKT cells.

As concerns this clonotype: What it binds is unknown.

Germline V gives CDR1 DFQATT, CDR2 SNEGSKA (reference sequence). This CDR3 is 15 amino acids long. V gave up 0 bases and J gave up 4 bases; unmatched junction bases: 7. TCRdb reanalysed the 5' RACE reads using MiXCR and keeps one entry per CDR3 protein. This table holds around 240,000 distinct CDR3 sequences, about 10% found once. The receptor comes from a man between 50 and 59 years old in good health. Source material: memory T cells sorted from blood. This chain links TRBV20-1 with TRBJ2-7, with 9 positions matching TRBD1. CDR3 sequence: CSARDRRTGVYEQYF. The CDR3 DNA is TGCAGTGCTAGAGATCGGAGGACAGGGGTTTACGAGCAGTACTTC.